Included here is one TCR beta chain sequence, with context. Its antigen is as yet unknown. Sequencing used immunoSEQ multiplex PCR; TCRdb keeps in-frame clones, though not all of them. The table shows 650,000 to 800,000 clones, with around 77% occurring only once. This entry is derived from a study of shared clonotypes between healthy human individuals. General study points: Owing to a small donor count, the genetic and exposure-history diversity represented was limited. Across a handful of donors, naive CD4 shared 5% to 6.5%, naive CD8 more than 3%, memory CD4 roughly 2.3%, memory CD8 roughly 0.37%. The authors sampled blood alone, and tissue repertoires likely differ.

CDR1 is SGHVS and CDR2 is FQNEAQ in the germline V gene. Trimming stripped 3 bases from V and 6 bases from J, with 9 bases between. The CDR3 totals 13 residues. The rearrangement joins TRBV7-8 to TRBJ1-5; no reliable D call. The receptor comes from a woman in her twenties or thirties in good health. The specimen sequenced was memory CD4+ T cells sorted from blood. Described subset: CD45RA-negative fraction. The chain's CDR3 is CASSLGLGQPQHF. The CDR3, as DNA: TGTGCCAGCAGCTTGGGTCTCGGTCAGCCCCAGCATTTT.